The present T cell receptor beta chain was sequenced within a study of identical twins. One entry per CDR3 protein results from TCRdb running MiXCR on the 5' RACE reads. The sample consists of 450,000 or so distinct CDR3 sequences, 20% to 25% of them appearing once. The CDR3 totals 16 residues. Trimming left V 2 bases short and J 6 bases short, with 17 bases between. CDR1 is MNHEY, CDR2 SVGAGI, per germline. Separately, the same data were catalogued under a study of T cells expressing NK-cell markers.

This chain uses TRBV6-5 with TRBJ2-1; D might be TRBD2 (6 bases). The sequencing sample was made of CD4+ T cells sorted from blood. The TCR originated in a woman aged 18-29 years in good health. The CDR3 reads CASSYTGLQEGNEQFF. The CDR3 nucleotides read TGTGCCAGCAGTTACACCGGGCTACAGGAGGGCAATGAGCAGTTCTTC.